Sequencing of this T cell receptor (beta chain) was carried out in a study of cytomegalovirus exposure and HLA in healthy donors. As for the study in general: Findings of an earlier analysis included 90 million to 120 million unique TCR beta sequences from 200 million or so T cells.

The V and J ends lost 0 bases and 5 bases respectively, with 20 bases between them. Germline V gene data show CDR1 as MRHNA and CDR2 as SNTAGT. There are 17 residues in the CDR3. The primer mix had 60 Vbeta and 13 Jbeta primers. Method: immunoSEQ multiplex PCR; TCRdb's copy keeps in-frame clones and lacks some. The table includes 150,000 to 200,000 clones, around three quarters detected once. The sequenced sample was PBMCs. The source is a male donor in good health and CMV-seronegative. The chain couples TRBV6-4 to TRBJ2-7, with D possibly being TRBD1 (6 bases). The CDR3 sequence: CASSDSGARLLLDEQYF. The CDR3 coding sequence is TGTGCCAGCAGTGACTCGGGGGCGCGTCTGCTGCTAGACGAGCAGTACTTC.